The 17 T cell receptor beta chains below all came from one sample that was sequenced in a study of blood T cell repertoires in COVID-19. Produced via immunoSEQ multiplex PCR; TCRdb's table is partial and in-frame only. The table has about 240,000 clones, approximately 80% seen once. Source material: peripheral blood. These receptors were taken from a woman younger than 30 with acute or convalescent COVID-19.

The V and J genes are TRBV7-2 and TRBJ1-2; D may be TRBD1 (6 bases). Germline V gene sequence: CDR1 SGHTA, CDR2 FQGNSA. The V gene lost 2 bases and the J gene lost 6 bases, with 7 bases spanning the gap. CDR3 length: 12 residues. The CDR3 region is CASSLTGNGYTF. The CDR3 coding sequence is TGTGCCAGCAGCTTAACAGGGAATGGCTACACCTTC.

This rearrangement joins TRBV11-2 to TRBJ2-1; tentative D call: TRBD1 (6 bases). There are 13 residues in the CDR3. Germline V gives CDR1 SGHAT, CDR2 FQNNGV. V was cut by 5 bases and J by 5 bases, with 10 bases left in between. In nucleotides, the CDR3 is TGTGCCAGCAGCCACGGACAGAACAATGAGCAGTTCTTC. Translating it yields CASSHGQNNEQFF. Full variable domain (missing parts from reference TRBV11-2 and TRBJ2-1): EAGVAQSPRYKIIEKRQSVAFWCNPISGHATLYWYQQILGQGPKLLIQFQNNGVVDDSQLPKDRFSAERLKGVDSTLKIQPAKLEDSAVYLCASSHGQNNEQFFGPGTRLTVL.

The DNA for the CDR3 is TGTGCCAGCAGCTTAGGAGGTGAGCAGTTCTTC. It specifies CASSLGGEQFF. The V and J genes are TRBV7-3 and TRBJ2-1; D may be TRBD2 (5 bases). Germline CDR1 SGHTA, CDR2 FQGTGA. Trimming pared 2 bases from V and 9 bases from J, leaving 5 bases between. The CDR3 is 11 amino acids.

The J gene is TRBJ2-2, the V gene TRBV14, with D hard to call. Germline V CDR1 and CDR2: SGHDN, FVKESK. With 1 base removed from V and 6 bases from J, the gap between germline ends came to 9 bases. The CDR3 is 14 amino acids. CDR3 protein: CASSQVAGPGELFF. The CDR3 coding sequence is TGTGCCAGCAGCCAAGTCGCTGGCCCCGGGGAGCTGTTTTTT.

The chain employs TRBV7-3 and TRBJ2-3, with TRBD2 matching 11 bases. This CDR3 region has 16 residues. The V gene end was trimmed by 5 bases and the J gene end by 0 bases; junction bases not matched to a gene: 4. The V gene's germline CDR1 is SGHTA and CDR2 FQGTGA. DNA for the CDR3: TGTGCCAGCAGCACCAGACTAGCGGGAAGCACAGATACGCAGTATTTT. Its translation: CASSTRLAGSTDTQYF.

In this sample, this clone turned up a few times. The chain couples TRBV11-2 to TRBJ2-1; TRBD2 might be the D (6 bases). This CDR3 is 15 amino acids long. V gave up 1 base and J gave up 9 bases, with 16 bases separating them. CDR1 and CDR2 (germline): SGHAT, FQNNGV. The CDR3 loop reads CASSLVSGSVGEQFF. The DNA of the CDR3 is TGTGCCAGCAGCTTAGTCTCCGGGAGTGTTGGTGAGCAGTTCTTC.

The chain recombines TRBV11-3 with TRBJ2-3, with 10 bases fitting TRBD2. The CDR3 runs 17 residues. The germline V gene encodes CDR1 SGHNT and CDR2 YENEEA. The ends lost 4 bases at V and 1 base at J; junction bases unmatched: 8. The CDR3 loop reads CASSSYDGTSGTDTQYF. The CDR3 DNA reads as TGTGCCAGCAGCTCATACGACGGGACTAGCGGCACAGATACGCAGTATTTT.

This chain uses TRBV27 with TRBJ2-2, with no clear D. Germline CDR1 and CDR2: MNHEY and SMNVEV (reference sequence). The CDR3 has 15 amino acids. Deletions cut 3 bases from V and 7 bases from J, with 15 bases between. The CDR3 loop reads CASSFGQIQIGELFF. CDR3 sequence (DNA): TGTGCCAGCAGTTTTGGGCAGATCCAAATCGGGGAGCTGTTTTTT.

V usage is TRBV7-2 and J usage is TRBJ2-7, with a possible D match to TRBD1 (6 bases). CDR1 is SGHTA, CDR2 FQGNSA, per germline. The CDR3 sequence is 19 residues long. Trimming cost V 5 bases and J 1 base, with 27 bases left between them. The CDR3 DNA reads TGTGCCAGCAGCCCCACCCCTCGAGGGGGAAGATCAGGTTCCTACGAGCAGTACTTC. This codes for CASSPTPRGGRSGSYEQYF.

This clone was found a few times. The chain links TRBV5-1 to TRBJ2-7; 8 positions agree with TRBD2. Germline V gene sequence: CDR1 SGHRS, CDR2 YFSETQ. V trimming: 4 bases; J trimming: 0 bases; junction bases outside the gene matches: 6. The CDR3 runs 15 residues. CDR3 sequence: CASSPSGGSSYEQYF. DNA of the CDR3: TGCGCCAGCAGCCCATCGGGGGGGAGCTCCTACGAGCAGTACTTC.

This clone was seen more than once but under ten times. J is TRBJ2-7 and V is TRBV29-1, with D perhaps TRBD2 (6 bases). Deletions cut 4 bases from V and 3 bases from J, with 7 bases between. The CDR3 has 11 residues. Germline V CDR1 and CDR2: SQVTM, ANQGSEA. CDR3 nucleotides: TGCAGCGTTGGGAGGGACTACGAGCAGTACTTC. Its translation is CSVGRDYEQYF.

The chain is built from TRBV30 and TRBJ1-6; D gene ambiguous. The germline gives CDR1 GTSNPN, CDR2 SVGIG (reference sequence). The CDR3 spans 14 residues. The germline V and J ends were trimmed by 0 bases and 7 bases, with 10 bases remaining between them. CDR3 sequence (DNA): TGTGCCTGGAGTGTTGGCACAGCCAATTCACCCCTCCACTTT. It is translated as CAWSVGTANSPLHF.

The rearrangement joins TRBV5-1 to TRBJ2-1; 13 bases agree with TRBD2. J lost 10 bases, V lost 4 bases, and 8 bases had no gene match. Germline V gene sequence: CDR1 SGHRS, CDR2 YFSETQ. This CDR3 is 15 amino acids long. The CDR3 loop reads CASSATSGRAGEQFF. The CDR3 DNA reads TGCGCCAGCAGCGCAACTAGCGGGAGGGCTGGGGAGCAGTTCTTC.

The chain recombines TRBV7-6 with TRBJ2-3, with 16 positions matching TRBD2. V dropped 4 bases and J dropped 3; count of bases not matched to a gene: 7. The germline V gene has CDR1 SGHVS and CDR2 FNYEAQ. The CDR3 has 18 amino acids. CDR3 coding DNA: TGTGCCAGCAGCTCTCCGGGACTAGCGGGAGGGGGGACAGATACGCAGTATTTT. Encoded protein: CASSSPGLAGGGTDTQYF.

The chain uses TRBV21-1 and TRBJ2-7; the DNA was not used to check the table's D call, TRBD2. TRBV21-1 is designated a pseudogene. This CDR3 has 15 amino acids. The CDR3 DNA is TGTGCCAGCAGCCTTAGCGGGAGATTATCCCACGAGCAGTACTTC. It encodes CASSLSGRLSHEQYF.

Worth noting for this clone: The conserved closing phenylalanine or tryptophan is absent in this CDR3, likely reflecting a read error. Because the CDR3's place on the DNA is in doubt, the DNA is left out and the CDR3 is given as listed by TCRdb. The rearrangement joins TRBV2 to TRBJ1-1; the D call in the table, TRBD1, was not verified against the DNA. Germline lookup yields CDR1 SNHLY and CDR2 FYNNEI. The CDR3 comprises 11 residues, both ends counted. The CDR3 protein is CASSGKGPGGL.

This clone was detected only once. This chain joins TRBV9 and TRBJ1-1; no clear D gene. Germline V gene lookup returns CDR1 SGDLS and CDR2 YYNGEE. Between the trimmed V and J ends, which lost 0 bases and 1 base, there was a span of 7 bases. This CDR3 comprises 14 residues. The CDR3 DNA reads TGTGCCAGCAGCGTAGAGGGAGAGAACACTGAAGCTTTCTTT. It encodes CASSVEGENTEAFF.